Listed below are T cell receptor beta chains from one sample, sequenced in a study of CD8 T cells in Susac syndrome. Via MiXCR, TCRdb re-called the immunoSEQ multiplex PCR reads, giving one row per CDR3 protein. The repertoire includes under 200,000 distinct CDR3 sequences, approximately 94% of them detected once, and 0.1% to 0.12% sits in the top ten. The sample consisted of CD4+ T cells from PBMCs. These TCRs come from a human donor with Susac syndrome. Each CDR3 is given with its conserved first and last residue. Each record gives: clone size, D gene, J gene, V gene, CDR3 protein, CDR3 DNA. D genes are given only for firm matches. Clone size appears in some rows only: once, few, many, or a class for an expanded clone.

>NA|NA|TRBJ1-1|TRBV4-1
CASSQDTGRALRAEAFF
TGCGCCAGCAGCCAAGATACGGGCAGGGCGCTGCGGGCTGAAGCTTTCTTT
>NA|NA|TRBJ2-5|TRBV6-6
CASRGPTPQTQYF
TGTGCCAGCAGAGGGCCCACCCCCCAGACCCAGTACTTC
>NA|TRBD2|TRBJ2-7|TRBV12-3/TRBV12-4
CASSLMGGYSYEQYF
TGTGCCAGCAGTTTAATGGGGGGGTACTCCTACGAGCAGTACTTC
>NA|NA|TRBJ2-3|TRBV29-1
CSVAGNTDTQYF
TGCAGCGTTGCGGGCAACACAGATACGCAGTATTTT
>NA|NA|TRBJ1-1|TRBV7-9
CATDKRNTEAFF
TGTGCCACGGACAAGCGGAACACTGAAGCTTTCTTT
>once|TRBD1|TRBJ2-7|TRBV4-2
CASSLRQGDSEQYF
TGTGCCAGCAGCCTCCGACAGGGGGATAGCGAGCAGTACTTC
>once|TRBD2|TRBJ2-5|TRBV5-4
CASSARGEETQYF
TGTGCCAGCAGCGCACGGGGGGAAGAGACCCAGTACTTC
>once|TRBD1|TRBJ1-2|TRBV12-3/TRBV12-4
CASSRGQGEEGYTF
TGTGCCAGCAGTCGGGGACAGGGGGAGGAGGGCTACACCTTC
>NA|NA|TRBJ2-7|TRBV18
CASSPPSTYEQYF
TGTGCCAGCTCACCACCTTCGACCTACGAGCAGTACTTC
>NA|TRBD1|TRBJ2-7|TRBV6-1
CASSPQGAISYEQYF
TGTGCCAGCAGTCCTCAGGGGGCTATCTCCTACGAGCAGTACTTC